The clone carrying this T cell receptor beta chain was seen only once. Its antigen is currently unknown. This sample stems from a study of shared clonotypes between healthy human individuals. The CDR3 covers 14 residues. Germline-derived CDR1 and CDR2 are MNHNS and SASEGT. V trimming: 7 bases; J trimming: 4 bases; junction bases outside the gene matches: 6. Broader study findings: Generation of non-shared clonotypes was less probable than generation of clonotypes shared by all four donors.

Every one of the donors was a Caucasian adult that lived in Nashville, Tennessee. A CD45RA-negative memory subset and a CD45RA+ naive subset were separated from the CD4+ cells. Original methodology: ImmunoSEQ supplied junction-only sequences lacking quality scores, so filtering was different. Using immunoSEQ multiplex PCR, the repertoire was profiled, and TCRdb retains in-frame clones only, with some absent. D and trimming were read from the DNA, whereas the V and J calls and clone size are those reported in that table. This table holds more than 2 million clones, more than 90% found once. Sequenced input: naive CD4+ T cells sorted from blood. Described subset: CD45RA+ positively selected. The source of this sequence is a young man in good health. The V and J genes are TRBV6-1 and TRBJ1-3; 8 bases are shared with TRBD1. The CDR3 sequence: CASTFDRGGNTIYF. The DNA for the CDR3 is TGTGCCAGCACTTTCGACAGGGGAGGAAACACCATATATTTT.